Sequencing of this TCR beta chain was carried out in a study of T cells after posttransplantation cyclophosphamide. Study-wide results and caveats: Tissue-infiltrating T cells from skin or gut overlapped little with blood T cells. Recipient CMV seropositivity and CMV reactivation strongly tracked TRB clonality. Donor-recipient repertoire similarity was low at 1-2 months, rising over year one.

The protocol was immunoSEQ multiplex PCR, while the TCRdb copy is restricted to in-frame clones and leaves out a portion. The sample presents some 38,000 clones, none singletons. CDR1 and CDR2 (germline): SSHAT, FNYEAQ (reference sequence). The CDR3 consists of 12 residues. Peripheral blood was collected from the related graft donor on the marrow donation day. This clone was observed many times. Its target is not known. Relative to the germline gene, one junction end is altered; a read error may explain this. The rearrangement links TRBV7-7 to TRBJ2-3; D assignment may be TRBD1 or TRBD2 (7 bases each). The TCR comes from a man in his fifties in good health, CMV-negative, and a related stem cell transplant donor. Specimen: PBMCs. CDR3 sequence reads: CASRGEGDTQYF. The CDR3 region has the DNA TGTGCTAGCAGGGGGGAGGGCGATACGCAGTATTTT.